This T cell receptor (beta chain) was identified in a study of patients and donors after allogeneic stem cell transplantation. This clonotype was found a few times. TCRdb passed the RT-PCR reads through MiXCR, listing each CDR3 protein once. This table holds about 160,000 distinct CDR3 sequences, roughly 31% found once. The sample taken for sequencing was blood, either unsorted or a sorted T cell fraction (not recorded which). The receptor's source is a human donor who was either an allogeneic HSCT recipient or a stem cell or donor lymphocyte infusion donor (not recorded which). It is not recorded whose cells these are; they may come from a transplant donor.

The CDR3 loop is CASTPASFRTGELFF. DNA for the CDR3: TGCGCCAGCACCCCCGCCTCCTTCCGGACCGGGGAGCTGTTTTTT. The chain is built from TRBV5-1 and TRBJ2-2; D remains unclear. Germline assignment: CDR1 SGHRS and CDR2 YFSETQ. V was clipped by 6 bases and J by 5 bases, with 17 bases between them. The CDR3 is 15 amino acids.